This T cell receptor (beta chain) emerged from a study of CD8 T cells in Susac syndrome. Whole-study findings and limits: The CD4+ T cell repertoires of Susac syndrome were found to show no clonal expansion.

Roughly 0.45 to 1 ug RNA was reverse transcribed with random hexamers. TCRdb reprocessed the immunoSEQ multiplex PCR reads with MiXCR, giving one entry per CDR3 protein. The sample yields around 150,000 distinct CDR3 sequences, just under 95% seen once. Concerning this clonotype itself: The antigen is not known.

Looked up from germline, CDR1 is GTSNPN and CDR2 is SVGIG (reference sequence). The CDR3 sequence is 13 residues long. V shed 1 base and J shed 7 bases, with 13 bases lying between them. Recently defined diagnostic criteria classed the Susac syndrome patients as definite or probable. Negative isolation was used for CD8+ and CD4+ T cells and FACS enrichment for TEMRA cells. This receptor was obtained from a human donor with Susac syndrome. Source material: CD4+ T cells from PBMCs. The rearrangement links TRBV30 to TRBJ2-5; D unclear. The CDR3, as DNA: TGTGCCTGGAGTGGCCCCGTGCGAGGGACCCAGTACTTC. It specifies CAWSGPVRGTQYF.